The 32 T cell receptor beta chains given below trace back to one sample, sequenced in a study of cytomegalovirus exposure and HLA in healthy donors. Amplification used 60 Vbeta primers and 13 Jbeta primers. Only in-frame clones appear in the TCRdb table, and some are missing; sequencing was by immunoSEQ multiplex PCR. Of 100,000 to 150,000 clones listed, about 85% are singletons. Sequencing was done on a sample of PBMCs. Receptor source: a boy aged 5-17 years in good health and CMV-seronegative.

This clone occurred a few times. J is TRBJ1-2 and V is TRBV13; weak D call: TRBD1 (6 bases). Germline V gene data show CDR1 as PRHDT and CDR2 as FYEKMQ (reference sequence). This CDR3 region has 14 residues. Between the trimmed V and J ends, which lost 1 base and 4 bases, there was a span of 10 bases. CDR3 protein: CASSLAGEGYGYTF. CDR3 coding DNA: TGTGCCAGCAGCTTAGCAGGGGAAGGCTATGGCTACACCTTC.

The CDR3 loop is CASGLVSWSGRSNQPQHF. Here the CDR3 DNA reads TGTGCTAGTGGTTTGGTCTCCTGGTCGGGTCGGAGCAATCAGCCCCAGCATTTT. The rearrangement joins TRBV12-5 to TRBJ1-5; D unclear. The V end was cut by 0 bases, the J end by 1 base, with 16 bases between. The CDR3 has 18 amino acids. Germline assignment: CDR1 LGHNT and CDR2 FRNRAP.

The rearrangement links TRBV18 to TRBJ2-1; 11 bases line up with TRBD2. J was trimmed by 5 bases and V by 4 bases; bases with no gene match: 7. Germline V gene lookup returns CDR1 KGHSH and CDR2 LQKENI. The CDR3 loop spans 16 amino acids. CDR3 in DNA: TGTGCCAGCTCACGGAATAGCGGGGGGGCCGACAATGAGCAGTTCTTC. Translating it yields CASSRNSGGADNEQFF.

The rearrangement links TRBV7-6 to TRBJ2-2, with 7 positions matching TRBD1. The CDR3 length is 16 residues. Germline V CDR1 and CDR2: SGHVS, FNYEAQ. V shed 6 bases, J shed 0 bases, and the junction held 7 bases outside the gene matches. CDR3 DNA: TGTGCCAGCAGAGACGTGACAGGGACGAACACCGGGGAGCTGTTTTTT. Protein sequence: CASRDVTGTNTGELFF.

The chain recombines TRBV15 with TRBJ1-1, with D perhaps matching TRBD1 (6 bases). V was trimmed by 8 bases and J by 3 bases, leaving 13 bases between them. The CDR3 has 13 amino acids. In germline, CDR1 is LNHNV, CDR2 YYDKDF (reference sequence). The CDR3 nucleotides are TGTGCCACCGGGAGGGGGGGGTACACTGAAGCTTTCTTT. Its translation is CATGRGGYTEAFF.

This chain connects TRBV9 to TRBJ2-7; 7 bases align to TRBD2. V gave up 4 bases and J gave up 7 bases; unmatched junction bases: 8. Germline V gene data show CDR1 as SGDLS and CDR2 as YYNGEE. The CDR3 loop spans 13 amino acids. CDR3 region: CASSLRGGREQYF. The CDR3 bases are TGTGCCAGCAGCTTAAGAGGCGGGAGAGAGCAGTACTTC.

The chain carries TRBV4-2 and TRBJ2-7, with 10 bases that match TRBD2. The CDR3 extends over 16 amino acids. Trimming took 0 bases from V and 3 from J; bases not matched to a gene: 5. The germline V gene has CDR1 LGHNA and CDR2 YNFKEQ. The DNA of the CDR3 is TGTGCCAGCAGCCAAGATAGGGCTAGCGGGAGCTACGAGCAGTACTTC. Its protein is CASSQDRASGSYEQYF.

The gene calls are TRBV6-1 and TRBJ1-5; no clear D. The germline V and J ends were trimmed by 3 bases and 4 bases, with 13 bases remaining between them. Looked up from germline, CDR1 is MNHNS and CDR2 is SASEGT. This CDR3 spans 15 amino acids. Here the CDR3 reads CASSDDGSFNQPQHF. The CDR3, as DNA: TGTGCCAGCAGTGACGACGGGTCTTTTAATCAGCCCCAGCATTTT.

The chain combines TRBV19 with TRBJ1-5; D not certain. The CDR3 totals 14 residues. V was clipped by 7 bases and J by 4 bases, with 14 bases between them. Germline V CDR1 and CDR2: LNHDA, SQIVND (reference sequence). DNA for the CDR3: TGTGCCAGTACCACCGCGGGCGGTAATCAGCCCCAGCATTTT. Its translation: CASTTAGGNQPQHF.

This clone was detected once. CDR3 nucleotides: TGTGCCATCAGTGAGGGGCACAGGCCCTACGAGCAGTACTTC. Translated: CAISEGHRPYEQYF. The chain employs TRBV10-3 and TRBJ2-7, with D possibly matching TRBD1 (5 bases). Per germline, CDR1 ENHRY and CDR2 SYGVKD. This CDR3 is 14 amino acids long. V dropped 2 bases and J dropped 2 bases, with 10 bases sitting between them.

CDR3 bases: TGTGCCAGCAGCGCGAATCAACAGGGGCCCGCGGACGGCTACACCTTC. Protein sequence: CASSANQQGPADGYTF. The chain employs TRBV9 and TRBJ1-2, with 7 bases aligning to TRBD1. The CDR3 covers 16 residues. Germline V lookup: CDR1 SGDLS, CDR2 YYNGEE. The ends lost 3 bases at V and 8 bases at J; junction bases unmatched: 16. The variable domain in full, with the rest retrieved from reference TRBV9 and TRBJ1-2, is DSGVTQTPKHLITATGQRVTLRCSPRSGDLSVYWYQQSLDQGLQFLIQYYNGEERAKGNILERFSAQQFPDLHSELNLSSLELGDSALYFCASSANQQGPADGYTFGSGTRLTVV.

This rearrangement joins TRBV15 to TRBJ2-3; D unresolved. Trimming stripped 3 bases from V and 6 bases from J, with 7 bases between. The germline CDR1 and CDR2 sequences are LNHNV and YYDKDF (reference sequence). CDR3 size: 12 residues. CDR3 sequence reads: CATSSPRDTQYF. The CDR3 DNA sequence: TGTGCCACCAGCAGCCCGAGGGATACGCAGTATTTT.

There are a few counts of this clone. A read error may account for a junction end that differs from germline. CDR3 loop: CSASKPGLAIF. The CDR3 bases are TGCAGTGCTAGCAAACCGGGACTAGCGATCTTC. The chain recombines TRBV20-1 with TRBJ2-1, with TRBD2 identical over 10 bases. Germline-derived CDR1 and CDR2 are DFQATT and SNEGSKA (reference sequence). The CDR3 covers 11 residues.

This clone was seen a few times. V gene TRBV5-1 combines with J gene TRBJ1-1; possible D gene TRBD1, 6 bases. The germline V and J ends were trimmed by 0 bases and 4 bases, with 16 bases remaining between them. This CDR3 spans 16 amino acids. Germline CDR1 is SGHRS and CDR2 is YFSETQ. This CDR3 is CASSLDTGGAGTEAFF. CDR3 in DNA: TGCGCCAGCAGCTTGGATACTGGGGGCGCCGGCACTGAAGCTTTCTTT.

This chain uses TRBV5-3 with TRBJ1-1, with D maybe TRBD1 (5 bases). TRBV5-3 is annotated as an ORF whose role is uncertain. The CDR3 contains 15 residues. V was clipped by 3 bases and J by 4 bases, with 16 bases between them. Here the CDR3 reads CARSSQTGRGTEAFF. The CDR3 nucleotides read TGTGCCAGAAGCTCCCAAACAGGAAGAGGCACTGAAGCTTTCTTT.

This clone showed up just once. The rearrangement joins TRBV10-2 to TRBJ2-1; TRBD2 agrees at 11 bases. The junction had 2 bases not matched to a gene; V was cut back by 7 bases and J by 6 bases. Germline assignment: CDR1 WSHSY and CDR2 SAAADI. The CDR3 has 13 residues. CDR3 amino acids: CASTGLAGNEQFF. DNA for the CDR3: TGCGCCAGCACCGGACTAGCGGGCAATGAGCAGTTCTTC.

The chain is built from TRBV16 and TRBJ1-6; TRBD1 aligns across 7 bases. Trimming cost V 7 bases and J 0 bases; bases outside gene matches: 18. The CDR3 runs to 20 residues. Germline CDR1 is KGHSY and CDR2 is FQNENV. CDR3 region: CASMPKADRAESSYNSPLHF. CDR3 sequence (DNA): TGTGCCAGCATGCCAAAAGCCGACAGGGCCGAGAGCTCCTATAATTCACCCCTCCACTTT. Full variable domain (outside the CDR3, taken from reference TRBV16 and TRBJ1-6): GEEVAQTPKHLVRGEGQKAKLYCAPIKGHSYVFWYQQVLKNEFKFLISFQNENVFDETGMPKERFSAKCLPNSPCSLEIQATKLEDSAVYFCASMPKADRAESSYNSPLHFGNGTRLTVT.

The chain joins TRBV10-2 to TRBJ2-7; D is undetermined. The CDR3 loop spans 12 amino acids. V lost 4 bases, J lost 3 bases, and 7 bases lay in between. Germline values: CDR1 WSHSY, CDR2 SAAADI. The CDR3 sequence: CASSVGSYEQYF. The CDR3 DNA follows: TGCGCCAGCAGTGTTGGCAGCTACGAGCAGTACTTC.

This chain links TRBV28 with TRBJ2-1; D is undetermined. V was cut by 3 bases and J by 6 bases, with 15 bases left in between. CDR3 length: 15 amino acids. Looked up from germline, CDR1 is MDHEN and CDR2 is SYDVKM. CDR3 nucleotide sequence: TGTGCCAGCAGTTTCGGGTCTAGAGTCCGCAATGAGCAGTTCTTC. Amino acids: CASSFGSRVRNEQFF.

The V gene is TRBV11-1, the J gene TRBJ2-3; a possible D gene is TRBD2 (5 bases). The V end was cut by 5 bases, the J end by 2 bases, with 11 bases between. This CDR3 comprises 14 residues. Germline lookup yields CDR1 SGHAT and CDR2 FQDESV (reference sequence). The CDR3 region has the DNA TGTGCCAGCAGCCCCGGTAGCGTCACAGATACGCAGTATTTT. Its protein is CASSPGSVTDTQYF.

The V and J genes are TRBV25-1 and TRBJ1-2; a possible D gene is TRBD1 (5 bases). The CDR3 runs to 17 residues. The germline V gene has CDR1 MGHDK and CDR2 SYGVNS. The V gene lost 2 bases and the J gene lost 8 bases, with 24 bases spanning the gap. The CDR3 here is CASSEQALQEASNGYTF. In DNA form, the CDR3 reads TGTGCCAGCAGTGAACAAGCCCTACAGGAAGCCTCAAACGGCTACACCTTC.

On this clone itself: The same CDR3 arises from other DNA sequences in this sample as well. The CDR3 loop reads CASRRQGSTDTQYF. The CDR3 DNA is TGTGCCAGCCGTAGACAGGGAAGCACAGATACGCAGTATTTT. This chain connects TRBV2 to TRBJ2-3; TRBD1 matches at 7 bases. The CDR3 is made up of 14 amino acids. CDR1 SNHLY and CDR2 FYNNEI come from the germline V gene. Trimming removed 8 bases from V and 0 bases from J; junction bases left unmatched: 5.

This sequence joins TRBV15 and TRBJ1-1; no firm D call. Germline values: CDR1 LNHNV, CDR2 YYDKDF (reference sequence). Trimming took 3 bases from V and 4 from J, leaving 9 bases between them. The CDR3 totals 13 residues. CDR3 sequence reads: CATSSRLGTEAFF. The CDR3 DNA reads TGTGCCACCAGCAGCAGACTGGGCACTGAAGCTTTCTTT.

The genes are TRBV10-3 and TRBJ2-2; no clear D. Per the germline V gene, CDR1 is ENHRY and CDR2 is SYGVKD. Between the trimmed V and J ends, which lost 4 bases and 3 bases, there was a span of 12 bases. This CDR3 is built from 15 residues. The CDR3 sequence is CAISVGRLDTGELFF. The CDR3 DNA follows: TGTGCCATCAGTGTGGGCAGATTGGACACCGGGGAGCTGTTTTTT.

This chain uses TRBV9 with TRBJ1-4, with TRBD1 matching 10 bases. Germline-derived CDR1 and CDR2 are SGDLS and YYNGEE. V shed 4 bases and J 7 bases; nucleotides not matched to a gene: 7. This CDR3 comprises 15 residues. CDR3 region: CASSRQGAEGEKLFF. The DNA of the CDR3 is TGTGCCAGCAGCCGACAGGGGGCGGAGGGTGAAAAACTGTTTTTT. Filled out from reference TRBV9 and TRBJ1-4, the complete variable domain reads DSGVTQTPKHLITATGQRVTLRCSPRSGDLSVYWYQQSLDQGLQFLIQYYNGEERAKGNILERFSAQQFPDLHSELNLSSLELGDSALYFCASSRQGAEGEKLFFGSGTQLSVL.

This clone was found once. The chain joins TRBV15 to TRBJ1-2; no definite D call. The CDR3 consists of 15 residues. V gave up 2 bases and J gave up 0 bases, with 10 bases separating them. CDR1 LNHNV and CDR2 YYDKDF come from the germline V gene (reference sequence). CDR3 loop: CATSRRRVTNYGYTF. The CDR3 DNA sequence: TGTGCCACCAGCAGACGGAGGGTGACTAACTATGGCTACACCTTC.

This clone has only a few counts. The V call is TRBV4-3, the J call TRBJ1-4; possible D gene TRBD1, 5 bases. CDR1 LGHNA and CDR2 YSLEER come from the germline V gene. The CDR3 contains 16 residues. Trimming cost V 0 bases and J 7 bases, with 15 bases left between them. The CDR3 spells CASSQDRAQGREKLFF. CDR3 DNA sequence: TGCGCCAGCAGCCAAGACAGGGCTCAAGGACGTGAAAAACTGTTTTTT.

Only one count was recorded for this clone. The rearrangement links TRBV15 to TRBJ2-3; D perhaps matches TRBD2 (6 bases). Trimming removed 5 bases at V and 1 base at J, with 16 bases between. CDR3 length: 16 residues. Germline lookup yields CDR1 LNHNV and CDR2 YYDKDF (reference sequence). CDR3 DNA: TGTGCCACCAGCCCCTATTCGGAGCGGGGCACAGATACGCAGTATTTT. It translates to CATSPYSERGTDTQYF.

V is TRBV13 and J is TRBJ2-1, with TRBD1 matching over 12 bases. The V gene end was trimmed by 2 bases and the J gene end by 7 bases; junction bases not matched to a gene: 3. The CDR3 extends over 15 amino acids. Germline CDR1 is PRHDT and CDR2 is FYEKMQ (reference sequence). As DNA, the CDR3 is TGTGCCAGCAGCTTATCGGGACAGGGGGCGAATGAGCAGTTCTTC. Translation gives CASSLSGQGANEQFF.

The CDR3 DNA follows: TGTGCCAGCAGCTTAGCACGGGGAGCTAATGAAAAACTGTTTTTT. Protein sequence: CASSLARGANEKLFF. The chain carries TRBV7-8 and TRBJ1-4; D call uncertain. The CDR3 length is 15 residues. Per germline, CDR1 SGHVS and CDR2 FQNEAQ. V was cut by 0 bases and J by 3 bases, with 8 bases left in between.

CDR3 sequence: CASSLVLAEVNTGELFF. In nucleotides, the CDR3 is TGTGCCAGCAGCTTGGTCCTAGCGGAGGTTAACACCGGGGAGCTGTTTTTT. This rearrangement joins TRBV7-6 to TRBJ2-2, with TRBD2 matching over 7 bases. CDR1 is SGHVS and CDR2 is FNYEAQ in the germline V gene. The length of the CDR3 is 17 residues. The junction had 9 bases not matched to a gene; V was cut back by 3 bases and J by 2 bases.

CDR3 coding DNA: TGTGCCAGCAGCTTAGCCGCTAGCGGGAACACCGGGGAGCTGTTTTTT. It specifies CASSLAASGNTGELFF. The genes are TRBV7-9 and TRBJ2-2; 7 bases are shared with TRBD2. This CDR3 comprises 16 residues. Losses at the gene ends were 0 bases for V and 1 base for J; bases not matched to a gene: 2. Germline-derived CDR1 and CDR2 are SEHNR and FQNEAQ (reference sequence).